What follows describes a single TCR beta chain. Its specific antigen is unknown. Within one base of it there is no much larger clone, and no base qualities were kept. In light of the paper, this sample's treatment or condition label describes: some 20 received Ad26.COV2.S at low or high dose, single or two shots; about 5 received placebo; per-sample allocation not given. Repertoires of vaccine and placebo recipients were sequenced from samples collected on day 63 after the first injection. Cohort 1b enrolled about 25 adults aged 18-55 years at a single site in Boston, USA, between 29 July and 7 August 2020. Ad26.COV2.S consisted of a replication-incompetent adenovirus type 26 vector by which a prefusion-stabilized SARS-CoV-2 spike protein from the original Wuhan strain was expressed. The data were taken from a study of Ad26.COV2.S vaccination and SARS-CoV-2 variants (dated by TCRdb to the early 2020s). About the full investigation: Vaccine-arm donors were drawn from COV1001, a multicentre, randomized, double-blind, placebo-controlled phase I-IIa trial of Ad26.COV2.S in healthy adults. Participants in the trial were split at random into five groups of five each, receiving low-dose or high-dose Ad26.COV2.S once or twice, or else placebo on both occasions. Investigators remained blinded to trial group allocation during experiments and outcome assessment. The TCR-sequenced set comprised about 32 samples: around 20 Ad26.COV2.S vaccine recipients, 5 placebo recipients and 8 SARS-CoV-2 convalescent individuals. TCRbeta repertoire sequencing was used to assess the specificity and breadth of SARS-CoV-2-reactive T cell receptors after Ad26.COV2.S vaccination. Ad26.COV2.S was administered intramuscularly at 5 x 10^10 or 1 x 10^11 viral particles, either as a single shot or as two shots given 56 days apart.

General conclusions and limits of the study: The authors noted that total T cell responses may have been underestimated by the TCR breadth and depth analyses. Ad26.COV2.S recipients had higher spike-specific TCR breadth than placebo recipients (P = 0.0014). Non-spike TCR breadth was comparable between vaccine and placebo recipients, consistent with the vaccine containing only spike. The study was not powered to compare responses between vaccine doses or regimens. After vaccination, spike-specific CD8+ and CD4+ T cell responses were reported to show substantial breadth.

The immunoSEQ Assay was used to sequence TCRbeta CDR3 regions. After extraction, genomic DNA underwent amplification by bias-controlled multiplex PCR, followed by high-throughput sequencing. Under the source paper's analysis protocol: To quantify the absolute abundance of each unique TCRbeta CDR3 region, sequences were collapsed and filtered. T cell fraction was estimated by normalizing TCRbeta template counts to usable DNA, which was measured by amplifying reference genes present in all nucleated cells. Repertoire TCRs were annotated as SARS-CoV-2-specific when V gene, CDR3 amino acid sequence and J gene were exactly matched to a known reactive TCR set. MIRA supplied the reference SARS-CoV-2 TCR set, which was filtered for enrichment in COVID-19-positive ImmuneCODE repertoires so that public or cross-reactive TCRs were removed. Drawing on the MIRA antigens, annotated TCRs were analysed further at the level of specific ORF or position within ORF. Breadth was defined as annotated unique rearrangements over total unique productive rearrangements; depth was the summed frequency of those rearrangements. Group comparisons of TCR breadth used two-sided Wilcoxon rank-sum tests. TCRdb stores this immuneACCESS table with in-frame sequences only. Part of the clones is absent; in the studies checked, under half of the shortfall reflects unresolved V genes, and no reason is known for the rest. Clone size and V and J calls were adopted from that table, with D and trimming inferred from the DNA. The sample includes about 400,000 clones, with 89% observed a single time. 1.5% to 2% of the sample is held by the ten biggest clonotypes.

From the cysteine up to the phenylalanine, the CDR3 has a length of 14 residues. Kept here is only the CDR3 DNA, which spans 42 bases and is read in frame from base 1. The germline V gene encodes CDR1 SGHTA and CDR2 FQGNSA. Deletion took 6 bases off V and 1 base off J, with a span of 12 bases between the germline ends. The sequence was obtained from a person aged 18-65 years who received the Ad26.COV2.S COVID-19 vaccine or a placebo. The specimen comprised peripheral blood, sampled in a trial of Ad26.COV2.S vaccine versus placebo. The chain employs TRBV7-2 and TRBJ1-1; the D gene cannot be named for sure. This receptor carries the CDR3 CASRLDKPNTEAFF. The bases are TGTGCCAGCAGACTAGACAAACCGAACACTGAAGCTTTCTTT.